Shown below are 18 T cell receptor beta chains from a single sample sequenced in a study of technical replicates of blood from a few donors. Assay: immunoSEQ multiplex PCR; the TCRdb copy retains only in-frame clones and omits some. The data hold about 93,000 clones, with 95% observed a single time. Sequencing used T cells isolated from PBMCs. Every receptor here comes from a human donor in good health.

This clone was detected only once. CDR3 amino acids: CASSAGLAGGREQFF. The CDR3 nucleotides are TGCGCCAGCAGCGCGGGACTAGCGGGAGGACGTGAGCAGTTCTTC. This chain connects TRBV4-1 to TRBJ2-1, with 15 bases lining up with TRBD2. This CDR3 is built from 15 residues. Per the germline V gene, CDR1 is MGHRA and CDR2 is YSYEKL. V trimming: 5 bases; J trimming: 9 bases; junction bases outside the gene matches: 5.

The chain couples TRBV19 to TRBJ2-1; 10 nucleotides align to TRBD1. V lost 5 bases, J lost 3 bases, and 19 bases stayed unmatched. Germline V gene lookup returns CDR1 LNHDA and CDR2 SQIVND (reference sequence). The CDR3 is 20 amino acids. CDR3 sequence: CASSFMTGGEMRGIYNEQFF. CDR3 nucleotides: TGTGCCAGTAGTTTCATGACAGGGGGCGAGATGAGAGGGATCTACAATGAGCAGTTCTTC.

The chain uses TRBV4-1 and TRBJ1-6; TRBD1 matches at 7 bases. CDR3 size: 15 residues. Germline V gene sequence: CDR1 MGHRA, CDR2 YSYEKL. V lost 0 bases and J lost 9; bases outside the gene matches: 5. The CDR3 bases are TGCGCCAGCAGCCAAGATCCAGGGGACAGTTCACCCCTCCACTTT. Protein sequence: CASSQDPGDSSPLHF.

The J gene is TRBJ2-1, the V gene TRBV10-2; 8 bases fit TRBD2. With 6 bases clipped from V and 4 bases from J, the junction kept 8 bases outside the gene matches. This CDR3 is 15 amino acids long. CDR1 and CDR2 (germline): WSHSY, SAAADI. CDR3 nucleotide sequence: TGCGCCAGCAGGACCCCTAGCGGGCAATACAATGAGCAGTTCTTC. Translated: CASRTPSGQYNEQFF.

The gene calls are TRBV7-9 and TRBJ2-5, with TRBD2 matching 8 bases. The junction had 8 bases not matched to a gene; V was cut back by 3 bases and J by 5 bases. The CDR3 totals 15 residues. CDR1 SEHNR and CDR2 FQNEAQ come from the germline V gene (reference sequence). The CDR3 loop reads CASSFGSGSMETQYF. Written as DNA, the CDR3 is TGTGCCAGCAGCTTCGGGAGCGGGAGCATGGAGACCCAGTACTTC.

This clone turned up a few times. The rearrangement joins TRBV5-1 to TRBJ1-1, with D unresolved. V was trimmed by 4 bases and J by 0 bases, leaving 13 bases between them. There are 15 residues in the CDR3. Per germline, CDR1 SGHRS and CDR2 YFSETQ. The CDR3 reads CASSGTTAVNTEAFF. CDR3 in DNA: TGCGCCAGCAGCGGCACGACTGCCGTGAACACTGAAGCTTTCTTT.

The chain carries TRBV5-1 and TRBJ1-3; 7 nucleotides match TRBD1. The CDR3 is made up of 16 amino acids. V trimming: 2 bases; J trimming: 0 bases; junction bases outside the gene matches: 5. Germline lookup yields CDR1 SGHRS and CDR2 YFSETQ. The DNA of the CDR3 is TGCGCCAGCAGCTTAAGACAGGGCCACTCTGGAAACACCATATATTTT. Its translation is CASSLRQGHSGNTIYF.

V gene TRBV5-4 combines with J gene TRBJ1-1; D is unclear. The CDR3 is 14 amino acids. Germline V gene lookup returns CDR1 SGHNT and CDR2 YYREEE (reference sequence). The V end lost 4 bases, the J end lost 5 bases, and 15 bases lay between the germline ends. The CDR3 DNA reads TGTGCCAGCAGCCCCAATACGAGGATGACTGAAGCTTTCTTT. Its protein is CASSPNTRMTEAFF. Complete variable domain (other parts from reference TRBV5-4 and TRBJ1-1): ETGVTQSPTHLIKTRGQQVTLRCSSQSGHNTVSWYQQALGQGPQFIFQYYREEENGRGNFPPRFSGLQFPNYSSELNVNALELDDSALYLCASSPNTRMTEAFFGQGTRLTVV.

The chain carries TRBV10-1 and TRBJ2-7; 9 bases agree with TRBD2. The germline CDR1 and CDR2 sequences are WNHNN and SYGVQD (reference sequence). The length of the CDR3 is 13 residues. V was clipped by 8 bases and J by 11 bases; unmatched bases: 13. The CDR3 loop reads CASQSTRLAAEYF. CDR3 DNA: TGCGCCAGCCAATCTACCAGACTAGCGGCGGAGTACTTC.

V is TRBV5-4 and J is TRBJ1-4; possible D gene TRBD1, 6 bases. The CDR3 sequence is 15 residues long. Germline CDR1 SGHNT, CDR2 YYREEE (reference sequence). Trimming removed 4 bases from V and 8 bases from J, with 18 bases in between. CDR3 nucleotide sequence: TGTGCCAGCAGCCTCAGGGGAACCCCTTTAGAAAAACTGTTTTTT. Translation gives CASSLRGTPLEKLFF.

A remark on this clone: At one end, the junction sequence differs from germline, possibly due to a read error. V and J are TRBV4-1 and TRBJ1-3, with a weak D call TRBD1 (6 bases). The CDR3 covers 17 residues. Germline assignment: CDR1 MGHRA and CDR2 YSYEKL. CDR3 coding DNA: TGCGCCAGCAGCCAAATACTCCGGGACAAGCCTGGCAACACCATATATTTT. Amino acid sequence: CASSQILRDKPGNTIYF.

The genes are TRBV25-1 and TRBJ1-2; perhaps TRBD1 as D (6 bases). Germline V gene sequence: CDR1 MGHDK, CDR2 SYGVNS. Trimming removed 8 bases from V and 6 bases from J, with 13 bases in between. This CDR3 spans 12 amino acids. CDR3 DNA sequence: TGTGCCAGCCAAACAGGGTTGAATGGCTACACCTTC. Encoded protein: CASQTGLNGYTF.

The chain uses TRBV9 and TRBJ2-5; 12 nucleotides agree with TRBD2. The germline V gene has CDR1 SGDLS and CDR2 YYNGEE. The CDR3 consists of 17 residues. V was clipped by 4 bases and J by 4 bases; unmatched bases: 11. The CDR3 region is CASSPRTSGVTGETQYF. The CDR3 nucleotides read TGTGCCAGCAGCCCCCGGACTAGCGGGGTTACAGGAGAGACCCAGTACTTC.

The chain employs TRBV4-2 and TRBJ2-5, with 7 bases matching TRBD2. There are 13 residues in the CDR3. Germline loops: CDR1 LGHNA, CDR2 YNFKEQ. Unmatched junction bases numbered 3, after V lost 4 bases and J lost 4 bases. CDR3 DNA: TGTGCCAGCAGCCCTTGGGAGGGAGAGACCCAGTACTTC. Amino acid sequence: CASSPWEGETQYF.

The rearrangement uses TRBV11-3 and TRBJ1-2; 9 bases match TRBD1. Per germline, CDR1 SGHNT and CDR2 YENEEA. The CDR3 has 15 residues. Trimming took 3 bases from V and 2 from J; bases not matched to a gene: 4. The chain's CDR3 is CASSLRTGVNYGYTF. CDR3 nucleotides: TGTGCCAGCAGCTTGAGGACAGGGGTAAACTATGGCTACACCTTC. Variable domain in full (rest from reference TRBV11-3 and TRBJ1-2): EAGVVQSPRYKIIEKKQPVAFWCNPISGHNTLYWYLQNLGQGPELLIRYENEEAVDDSQLPKDRFSAERLKGVDSTLKIQPAELGDSAVYLCASSLRTGVNYGYTFGSGTRLTVV.

The V and J genes are TRBV28 and TRBJ2-5; TRBD2 matches at 9 bases. Germline V gene lookup returns CDR1 MDHEN and CDR2 SYDVKM. The CDR3 has 18 residues. The V segment lost 6 bases and the J segment 1 base; nucleotides outside the gene matches: 15. CDR3 in DNA: TGTGCCAGCAGAGGGAACGTGGGGGGACTAGCAGGCCAAGAGACCCAGTACTTC. This gives the protein CASRGNVGGLAGQETQYF.

CDR3 amino acids: CAIRKGEEGYGYTF. In nucleotides, the CDR3 is TGTGCCATCAGAAAGGGTGAGGAGGGCTATGGCTACACCTTC. This chain uses TRBV10-3 with TRBJ1-2, with D hard to call. V was clipped by 6 bases and J by 4 bases, with 15 bases between them. CDR1 ENHRY and CDR2 SYGVKD come from the germline V gene. This CDR3 has 14 amino acids.

V gene TRBV14 combines with J gene TRBJ1-4; the D gene is possibly TRBD1 (5 bases). This CDR3 comprises 15 residues. CDR1 and CDR2 (germline): SGHDN, FVKESK. With 3 bases removed from V and 2 bases from J, the gap between germline ends came to 10 bases. The CDR3: CASSQKGQTNEKLFF. In DNA, the CDR3 is TGTGCCAGCAGCCAGAAGGGGCAGACTAATGAAAAACTGTTTTTT. Variable domain in full (rest from reference TRBV14 and TRBJ1-4): EAGVTQFPSHSVIEKGQTVTLRCDPISGHDNLYWYRRVMGKEIKFLLHFVKESKQDESGMPNNRFLAERTGGTYSTLKVQPAELEDSGVYFCASSQKGQTNEKLFFGSGTQLSVL.